A single sample is the source of the 6 T cell receptor beta chains below, sequenced in a study of blood T cell repertoires in COVID-19. Generated by immunoSEQ multiplex PCR, the TCRdb table keeps only in-frame clones and is missing some. This table has roughly 66,000 clones, more than 65% appearing once. The sequenced material came from peripheral blood. All receptors come from a woman aged 60-75 years with acute or convalescent COVID-19.

The chain recombines TRBV30 with TRBJ2-7; the D gene is possibly TRBD2 (5 bases). Germline V gives CDR1 GTSNPN, CDR2 SVGIG (reference sequence). The CDR3 has 14 amino acids. V dropped 3 bases and J dropped 7 bases, with 19 bases sitting between them. The CDR3 bases are TGTGCCTGGAGGGGTGGGTACTCCCGAGGGGAGCAGTACTTC. Translating gives CAWRGGYSRGEQYF. The full variable domain, in which reference TRBV30 and TRBJ2-7 provide the parts outside the CDR3, is SQTIHQWPATLVQPVGSPLSLECTVEGTSNPNLYWYRQAAGRGLQLLFYSVGIGQISSEVPQNLSASRPQDRQFILSSKKLLLSDSGFYLCAWRGGYSRGEQYFGPGTRLTVT.

The V and J genes are TRBV3-1 (or the pseudogene TRBV3-2) and TRBJ2-7; tentative D call: TRBD2 (6 bases). This CDR3 is 16 amino acids long. Trimming pared 4 bases from V and 2 bases from J, leaving 18 bases between. Germline CDR1 is LGHDT and CDR2 is YNNKEL (reference sequence). CDR3 protein: CASSPSFRGGAYEQYF. Written as DNA, the CDR3 is TGTGCCAGCAGCCCGTCTTTTAGGGGCGGGGCCTACGAGCAGTACTTC.

The V and J genes are TRBV18 and TRBJ2-7, with D possibly being TRBD1 (6 bases). CDR1 and CDR2 from the germline V gene are KGHSH and LQKENI. This CDR3 region has 13 residues. Trimming took off 5 bases at V and 3 bases at J, with 11 bases between the two ends. CDR3 in amino acids: CASSLQGVYEQYF. The DNA of the CDR3 is TGTGCCAGCTCATTACAGGGAGTCTACGAGCAGTACTTC.

V is TRBV21-1 and J is TRBJ2-3; TRBD1, the table's D call, was not compared with the DNA. TRBV21-1 is labeled a pseudogene. The CDR3 loop spans 21 amino acids. CDR3 in DNA: TGTGCCAGCAGTTCATATCACCGGGACAGGGATGTAGATGGGAGCGCAGATACGCAGTATTTT. This sequence encodes CASSSYHRDRDVDGSADTQYF.

V is TRBV9 and J is TRBJ2-7, with D perhaps TRBD1 (5 bases). V lost 3 bases to trimming and J lost 5 bases, with 12 bases between them. The germline V gene has CDR1 SGDLS and CDR2 YYNGEE. The CDR3 sequence is 13 residues long. CDR3 DNA sequence: TGTGCCAGCAGCGACGACAGTAGCCACGAGCAGTACTTC. Translated, it gives CASSDDSSHEQYF.

The gene calls are TRBV19 and TRBJ1-3; tentative D call: TRBD1 (5 bases). The CDR3 contains 13 residues. Germline V gene data show CDR1 as LNHDA and CDR2 as SQIVND (reference sequence). The chain's CDR3 is CGGALSTGNTIYF. The CDR3 DNA reads as TGTGGGGGCGCCTTGTCCACTGGAAACACCATATATTTT.